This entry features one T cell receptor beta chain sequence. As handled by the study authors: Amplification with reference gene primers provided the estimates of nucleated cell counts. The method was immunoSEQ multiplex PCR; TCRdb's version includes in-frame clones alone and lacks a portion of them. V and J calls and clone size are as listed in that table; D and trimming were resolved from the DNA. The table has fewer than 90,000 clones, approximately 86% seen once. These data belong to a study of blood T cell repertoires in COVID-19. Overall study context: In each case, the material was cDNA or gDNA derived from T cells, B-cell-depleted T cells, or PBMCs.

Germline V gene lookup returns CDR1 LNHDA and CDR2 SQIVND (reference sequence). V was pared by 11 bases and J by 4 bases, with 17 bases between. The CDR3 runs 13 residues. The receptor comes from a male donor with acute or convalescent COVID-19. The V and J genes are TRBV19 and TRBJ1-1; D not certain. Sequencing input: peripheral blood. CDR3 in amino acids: CASRRGWGTEAFF. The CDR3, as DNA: TGTGCCTCACGGCGGGGATGGGGCACTGAAGCTTTCTTT.